Sequencing of this TCR beta chain was carried out in a study of blood T cell repertoires in COVID-19. For the study at large: Samples came from the United States, Italy and Spain, spanning acute and convalescent COVID-19. From T cells, B-cell-depleted T cells, or PBMCs came the material, which was cDNA or gDNA.

In the authors' workflow: How many nucleated cells were present was estimated from reference gene primer amplification. Assay used: immunoSEQ multiplex PCR; TCRdb lists only in-frame clones, some missing. Clone size and the V and J calls come from that table; the DNA yielded D and trimming. The sample lists 200,000 to 250,000 clones, about 91% occurring once. This CDR3 contains 16 residues. Trimming stripped 4 bases from V and 0 bases from J, with 16 bases between. The germline CDR1 and CDR2 sequences are SGHNT and YYREEE (reference sequence). The rearrangement uses TRBV5-4 and TRBJ2-5, with a weak D call TRBD2 (6 bases). The sequence was obtained from a man aged 25 to 40 with acute or convalescent COVID-19. Material: peripheral blood. CDR3 sequence: CASSPGDEGYQETQYF. CDR3 DNA sequence: TGTGCCAGCAGCCCGGGGGATGAGGGGTACCAAGAGACCCAGTACTTC. Full variable domain (missing parts from reference TRBV5-4 and TRBJ2-5): ETGVTQSPTHLIKTRGQQVTLRCSSQSGHNTVSWYQQALGQGPQFIFQYYREEENGRGNFPPRFSGLQFPNYSSELNVNALELDDSALYLCASSPGDEGYQETQYFGPGTRLLVL.